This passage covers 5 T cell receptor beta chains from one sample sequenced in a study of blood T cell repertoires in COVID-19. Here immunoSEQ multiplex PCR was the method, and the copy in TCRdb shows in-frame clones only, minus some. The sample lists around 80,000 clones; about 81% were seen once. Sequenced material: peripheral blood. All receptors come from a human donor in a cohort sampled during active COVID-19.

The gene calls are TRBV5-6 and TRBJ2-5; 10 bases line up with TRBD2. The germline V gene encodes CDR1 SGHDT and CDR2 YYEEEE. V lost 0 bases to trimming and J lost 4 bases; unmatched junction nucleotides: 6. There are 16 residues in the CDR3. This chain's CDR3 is CASSLAPAGGRETQYF. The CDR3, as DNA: TGTGCCAGCAGCTTGGCCCCAGCGGGGGGGCGAGAGACCCAGTACTTC.

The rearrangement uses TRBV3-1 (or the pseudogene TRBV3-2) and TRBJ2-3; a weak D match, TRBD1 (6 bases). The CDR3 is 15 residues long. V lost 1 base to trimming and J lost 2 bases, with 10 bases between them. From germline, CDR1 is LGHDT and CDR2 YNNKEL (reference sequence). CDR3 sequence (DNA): TGTGCCAGCAGCCAAGGGACAGACTTCACAGATACGCAGTATTTT. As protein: CASSQGTDFTDTQYF.

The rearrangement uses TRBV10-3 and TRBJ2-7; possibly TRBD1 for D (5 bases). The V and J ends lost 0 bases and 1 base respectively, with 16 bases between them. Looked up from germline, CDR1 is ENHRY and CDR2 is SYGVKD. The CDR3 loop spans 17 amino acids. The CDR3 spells CAISESKQALLSYEQYF. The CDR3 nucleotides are TGTGCCATCAGTGAGTCTAAACAGGCGCTACTGTCCTACGAGCAGTACTTC.

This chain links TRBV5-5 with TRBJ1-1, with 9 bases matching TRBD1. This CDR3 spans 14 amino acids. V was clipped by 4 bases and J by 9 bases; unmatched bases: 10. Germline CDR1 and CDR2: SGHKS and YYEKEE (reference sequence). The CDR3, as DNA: TGTGCCAGCAGCACGAGGACAGGGGTGGGGCAAGCTTTCTTT. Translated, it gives CASSTRTGVGQAFF.

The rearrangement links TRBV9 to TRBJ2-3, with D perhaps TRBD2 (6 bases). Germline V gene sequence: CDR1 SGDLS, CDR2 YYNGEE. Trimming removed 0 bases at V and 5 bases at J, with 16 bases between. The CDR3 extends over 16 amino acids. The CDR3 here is CASSVGGGARGDTQYF. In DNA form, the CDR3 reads TGTGCCAGCAGCGTAGGGGGAGGCGCCCGGGGAGATACGCAGTATTTT.